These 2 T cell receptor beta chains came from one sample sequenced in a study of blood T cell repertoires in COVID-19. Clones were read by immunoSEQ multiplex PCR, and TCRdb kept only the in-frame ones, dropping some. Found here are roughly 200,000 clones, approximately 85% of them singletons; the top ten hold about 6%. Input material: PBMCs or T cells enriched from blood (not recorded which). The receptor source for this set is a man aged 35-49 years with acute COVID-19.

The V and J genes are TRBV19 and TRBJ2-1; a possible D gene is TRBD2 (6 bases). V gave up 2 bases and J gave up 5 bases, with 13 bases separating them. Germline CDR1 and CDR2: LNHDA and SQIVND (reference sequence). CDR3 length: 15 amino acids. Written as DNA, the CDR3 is TGTGCCAGTAGTATAAATAGTGTAGCGGACAATGAGCAGTTCTTC. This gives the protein CASSINSVADNEQFF.

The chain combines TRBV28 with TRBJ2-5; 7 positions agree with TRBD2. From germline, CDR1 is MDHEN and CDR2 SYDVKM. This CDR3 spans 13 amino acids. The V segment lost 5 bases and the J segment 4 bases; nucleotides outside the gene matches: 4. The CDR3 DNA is TGTGCCAGCAGTGTTGGCGGGAGAGAGACCCAGTACTTC. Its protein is CASSVGGRETQYF.